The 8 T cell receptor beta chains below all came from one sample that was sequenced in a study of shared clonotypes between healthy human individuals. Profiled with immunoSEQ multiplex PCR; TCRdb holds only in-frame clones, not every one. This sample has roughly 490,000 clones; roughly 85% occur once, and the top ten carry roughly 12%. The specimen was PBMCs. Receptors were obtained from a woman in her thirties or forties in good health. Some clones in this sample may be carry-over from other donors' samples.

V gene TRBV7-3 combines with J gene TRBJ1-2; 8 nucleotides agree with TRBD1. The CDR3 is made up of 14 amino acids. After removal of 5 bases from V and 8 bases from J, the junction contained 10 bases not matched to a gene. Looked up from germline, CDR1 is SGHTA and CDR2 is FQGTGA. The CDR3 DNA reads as TGTGCCAGCAGCGCAACAGGACAGGGCGAAGGCTACACCTTC. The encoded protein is CASSATGQGEGYTF.

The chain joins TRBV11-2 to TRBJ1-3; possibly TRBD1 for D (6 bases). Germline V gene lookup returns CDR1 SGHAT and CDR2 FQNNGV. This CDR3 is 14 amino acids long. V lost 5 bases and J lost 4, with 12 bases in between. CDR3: CASSQQGFGNTIYF. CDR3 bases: TGTGCCAGCAGCCAACAGGGCTTCGGAAACACCATATATTTT.

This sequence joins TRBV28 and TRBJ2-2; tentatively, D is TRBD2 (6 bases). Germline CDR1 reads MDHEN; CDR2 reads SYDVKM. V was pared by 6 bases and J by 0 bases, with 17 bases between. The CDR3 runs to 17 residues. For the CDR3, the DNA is TGTGCCAGCAGCTTCGGGGGATGGGCTGCGAACACCGGGGAGCTGTTTTTT. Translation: CASSFGGWAANTGELFF.

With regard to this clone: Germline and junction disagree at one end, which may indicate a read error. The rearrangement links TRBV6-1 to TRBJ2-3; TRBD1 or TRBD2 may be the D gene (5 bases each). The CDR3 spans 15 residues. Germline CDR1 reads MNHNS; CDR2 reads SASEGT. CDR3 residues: CGSKGPRPSTDTQYF. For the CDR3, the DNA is TGTGGCAGCAAGGGACCTCGCCCCAGCACAGATACGCAGTATTTT.

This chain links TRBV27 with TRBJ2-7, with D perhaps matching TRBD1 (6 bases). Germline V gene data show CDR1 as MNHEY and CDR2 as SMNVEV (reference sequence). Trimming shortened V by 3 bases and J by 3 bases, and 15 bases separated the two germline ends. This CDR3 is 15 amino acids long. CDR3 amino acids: CASSLRGTGLYEQYF. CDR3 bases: TGTGCCAGCAGTTTGAGGGGAACAGGGCTCTACGAGCAGTACTTC.

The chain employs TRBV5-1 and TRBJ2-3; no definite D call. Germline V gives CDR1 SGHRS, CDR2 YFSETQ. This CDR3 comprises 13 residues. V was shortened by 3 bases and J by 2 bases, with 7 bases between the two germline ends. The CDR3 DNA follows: TGCGCCAGCAGCTCGGGCCTCACAGATACGCAGTATTTT. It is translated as CASSSGLTDTQYF.

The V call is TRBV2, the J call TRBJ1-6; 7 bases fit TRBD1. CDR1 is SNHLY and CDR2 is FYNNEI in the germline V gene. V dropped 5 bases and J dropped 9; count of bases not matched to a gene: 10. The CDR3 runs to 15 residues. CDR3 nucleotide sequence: TGTGCCAGCAGTTTAACAGGGGTTGATGGTTCACCCCTCCACTTT. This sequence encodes CASSLTGVDGSPLHF.

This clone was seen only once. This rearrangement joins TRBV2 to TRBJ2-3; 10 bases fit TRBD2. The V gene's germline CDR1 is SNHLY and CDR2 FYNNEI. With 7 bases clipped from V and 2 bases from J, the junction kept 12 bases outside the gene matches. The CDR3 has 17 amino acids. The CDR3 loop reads CASNYLAGDGFTDTQYF. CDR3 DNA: TGTGCCAGCAACTACCTAGCGGGAGATGGGTTCACAGATACGCAGTATTTT.